The source of this TCR beta chain is a study of regulatory T cells in long-lasting Graves disease. Specified time point: newly diagnosed GD, antithyroid drugs for less than 3 months. Following extraction of RNA from PBMCs, that RNA was used to make the TCR library. With iRepertoire HTBI primers and Arm-PCR of CDR3 regions, TCR beta libraries were built. TCRdb reprocessed the multiplex PCR reads with MiXCR, giving one entry per CDR3 protein. Of about 400,000 distinct CDR3 sequences in the sample, around 15% were seen once. This CDR3 region has 13 residues. CDR1 is DFQATT and CDR2 is SNEGSKA in the germline V gene (reference sequence). V was cut by 3 bases and J by 2 bases, with 10 bases left in between. This clonotype was found many times. These data were likewise used in another study, on T cells in Graves' hyperthyroidism and ophthalmopathy.

This sequence was found in a woman between 18 and 29 years old with Graves disease. The source material was peripheral blood mononuclear cells (PBMCs), sampled at new diagnosis, from a patient treated with antithyroid drugs. The chain employs TRBV20-1 and TRBJ2-5; no clear D gene. CDR3 sequence: CSAREIGQETQYF. CDR3 nucleotide sequence: TGCAGTGCTAGGGAAATCGGGCAAGAGACCCAGTACTTC.